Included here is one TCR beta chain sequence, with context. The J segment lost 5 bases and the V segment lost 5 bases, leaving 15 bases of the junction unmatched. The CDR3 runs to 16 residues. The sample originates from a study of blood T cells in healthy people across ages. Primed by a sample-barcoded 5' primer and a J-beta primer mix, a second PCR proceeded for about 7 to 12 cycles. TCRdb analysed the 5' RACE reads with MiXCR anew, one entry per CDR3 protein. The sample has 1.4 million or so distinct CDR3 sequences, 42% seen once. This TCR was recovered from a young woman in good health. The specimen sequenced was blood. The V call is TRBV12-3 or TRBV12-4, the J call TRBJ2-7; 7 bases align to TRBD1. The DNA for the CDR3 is TGTGCCAGCAGTCCTCCGAGGGGGCTTCAGGTCCACGAGCAGTACTTC. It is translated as CASSPPRGLQVHEQYF.